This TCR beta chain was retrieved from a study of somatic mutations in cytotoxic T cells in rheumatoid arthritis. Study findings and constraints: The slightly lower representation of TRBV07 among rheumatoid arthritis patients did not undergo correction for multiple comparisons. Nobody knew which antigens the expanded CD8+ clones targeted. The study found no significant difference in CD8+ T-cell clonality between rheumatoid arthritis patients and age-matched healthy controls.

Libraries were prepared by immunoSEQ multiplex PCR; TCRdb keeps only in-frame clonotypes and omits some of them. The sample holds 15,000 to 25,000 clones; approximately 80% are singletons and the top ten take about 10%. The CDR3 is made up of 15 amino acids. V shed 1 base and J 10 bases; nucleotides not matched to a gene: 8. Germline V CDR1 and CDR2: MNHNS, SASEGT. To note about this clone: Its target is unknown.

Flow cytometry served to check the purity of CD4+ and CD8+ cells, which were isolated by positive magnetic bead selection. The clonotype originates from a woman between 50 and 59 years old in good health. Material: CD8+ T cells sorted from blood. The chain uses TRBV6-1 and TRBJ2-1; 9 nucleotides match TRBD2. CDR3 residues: CASSEGGGGAEEQFF. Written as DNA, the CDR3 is TGTGCCAGCAGTGAAGGGGGCGGGGGGGCGGAGGAGCAGTTCTTC.